The source of this T cell receptor (beta chain) is a study of T cell changes during pregnancy in multiple sclerosis (dated by TCRdb to the late 2010s). In terms of the full investigation: The study examined how the T cell repertoire changed over the course of pregnancy in women with multiple sclerosis.

Notes on this clone: Its antigen is not yet known. Base-call qualities are not available, and no considerably larger clone is one nucleotide away.

The library came from the immunoSEQ multiplex PCR assay. TCRdb took over this immuneACCESS table, retaining in-frame rearrangements with V and J assigned. Such tables are incomplete; in checked studies, under half of the missing clones stem from an unresolved V gene, and the remainder is unexplained. This sample is represented by under 80,000 clones; 75% to 95% of them were singletons. The ten largest clones represent roughly 0.44% of the sample. The CDR1 and CDR2 encoded by the germline V gene are SQVTM and ANQGSEA. Germline trimming: 4 bases from V, 4 bases from J; junction bases outside gene matches: 4. The CDR3 contains 15 residues, cysteine and phenylalanine counted. The kept DNA is CDR3 alone, 45 bases in frame from the first base.

The V and J segments used are TRBV29-1 and TRBJ2-1; 13 central bases correspond to TRBD2. This clonotype was obtained from a female donor with multiple sclerosis, enrolled in a pregnancy study. The input for sequencing was CD4+ T cells from peripheral blood mononuclear cells, taken in the second trimester of pregnancy. DNA sequence: TGCAGCGTTGCACGACTAGCGGGGGGATACAATGAGCAGTTCTTC. This codes for CSVARLAGGYNEQFF.